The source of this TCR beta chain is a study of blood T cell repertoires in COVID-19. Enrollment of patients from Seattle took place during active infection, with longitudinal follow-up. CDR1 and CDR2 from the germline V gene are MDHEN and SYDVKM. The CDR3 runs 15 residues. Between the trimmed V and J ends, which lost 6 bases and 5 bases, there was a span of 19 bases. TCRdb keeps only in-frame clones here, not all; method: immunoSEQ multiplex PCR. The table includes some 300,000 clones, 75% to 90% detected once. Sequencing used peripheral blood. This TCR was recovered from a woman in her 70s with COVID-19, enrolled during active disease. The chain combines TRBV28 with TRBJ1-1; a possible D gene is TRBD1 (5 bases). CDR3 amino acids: CASSPGQGGITEAFF. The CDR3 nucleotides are TGTGCCAGCAGCCCCGGCCAGGGAGGTATAACTGAAGCTTTCTTT.